The sequence of this T cell receptor beta chain was determined in a study of Ad26.COV2.S vaccination and SARS-CoV-2 variants. Study as a whole: In the study, Ad26.COV2.S was injected intramuscularly once, or twice 56 days apart.

A single count supports this clone. The antigen is not known. Germline CDR1 reads MDHEN; CDR2 reads SYDVKM. The CDR3 loop spans 16 amino acids. Trimming took 3 bases from V and 0 from J, leaving 14 bases between them. The study's findings and limits: Breadth and depth estimates from TCRs may understate total T cell responses.

The table came from immunoSEQ multiplex PCR; TCRdb's copy has only in-frame clones and leaves some out. The table includes about 350,000 clones, around nine tenths detected once. This sample's treatment: roughly 18 received Ad26.COV2.S at low or high dose, single or two shots; about 5 received placebo; per-sample allocation not given. Collection of samples fell on day 63 after the first vaccine or placebo injection. The vaccine delivered Wuhan-strain SARS-CoV-2 spike through an Ad26 vector. The rearrangement links TRBV28 to TRBJ1-2; D unresolved. The sequence derives from a person aged 18-65 years who received the Ad26.COV2.S COVID-19 vaccine or a placebo. Here the sequenced sample was peripheral blood, taken in a trial of Ad26.COV2.S vaccine versus placebo. Here the CDR3 DNA reads TGTGCCAGCAGTTTCTATGGACTGGGAGCTAACTATGGCTACACCTTC. Protein: CASSFYGLGANYGYTF.